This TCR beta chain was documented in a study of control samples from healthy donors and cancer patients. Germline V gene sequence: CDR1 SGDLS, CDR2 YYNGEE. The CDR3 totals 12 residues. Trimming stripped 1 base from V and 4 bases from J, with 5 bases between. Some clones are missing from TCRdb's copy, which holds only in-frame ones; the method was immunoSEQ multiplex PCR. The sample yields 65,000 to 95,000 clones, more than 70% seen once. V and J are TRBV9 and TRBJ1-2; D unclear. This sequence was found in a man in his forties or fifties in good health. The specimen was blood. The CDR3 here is CASSVSPYGYTF. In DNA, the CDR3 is TGTGCCAGCAGCGTATCCCCCTATGGCTACACCTTC.